This TCR beta chain was captured in a study of blood T cell repertoires in COVID-19. Libraries were prepared by immunoSEQ multiplex PCR; TCRdb keeps only in-frame clonotypes and omits some of them. The sample has about 100,000 clones, roughly 87% seen once. The CDR3 loop spans 13 amino acids. V gave up 5 bases and J gave up 5 bases, with 12 bases separating them. Germline V gene data show CDR1 as SGHTA and CDR2 as FQGNSA. V and J are TRBV7-2 and TRBJ2-5; D is uncertain. This sequence originates from a woman aged 45 to 65 with COVID-19, enrolled during active disease. Sequences were obtained from peripheral blood. Here the CDR3 DNA reads TGTGCCAGCAGCCTGACTTTTCGGGAGACCCAGTACTTC. Its protein product is CASSLTFRETQYF.